A single T cell receptor beta chain is shown here with its context. What it recognizes is unknown. This record belongs to a study of T cell responses to AZD1222 COVID-19 vaccine. Study results and limitations: Most donors were white British, females outnumbered males, and clonal diversity was possibly underestimated. Spike regions recognized by vaccine-associated CD4 TCRs spanned the protein, led by 160-218 and 743-854. Repertoires were collected only later (after the peak T cell response had occurred).

The CDR3 length is 15 residues. Germline CDR1 reads GTSNPN; CDR2 reads SVGIG (reference sequence). J gave up 10 bases and V 4 bases, and 9 bases lay outside the gene matches. Second-dose intervals near 4 or 12 weeks were combined. The method was immunoSEQ multiplex PCR; TCRdb's version includes in-frame clones alone and lacks a portion of them. The table lists 150,000 to 250,000 clones, roughly nine tenths of them singletons. This sequence joins TRBV30 and TRBJ1-6, with 11 bases identical to TRBD1. This specimen was peripheral blood, taken 28 days after the second AZD1222 dose. The receptor comes from an adult who received the AZD1222 COVID-19 vaccine. The CDR3 reads CAWTPGQGARSPLHF. The CDR3 bases are TGTGCCTGGACTCCCGGACAGGGGGCGCGATCACCCCTCCACTTT.